The 31 T cell receptor beta chains below come from one sample, sequenced in a study of radiation and T cells in renal cell carcinoma. The time point denotes: blood 4 weeks post-SBRT, at nephrectomy. Stated treatment: 15 Gy SBRT to primary tumor, nephrectomy 4 weeks later. TCRdb keeps only in-frame clones here, not all; method: immunoSEQ multiplex PCR. Among around 29,000 clones listed, 81% were seen once. The sequences come from blood, collected from a patient whose treatment included radiotherapy and nephrectomy. These TCRs come from a man aged 60 to 75 with renal cell carcinoma.

This clone was recorded a few times. The chain combines TRBV5-1 with TRBJ1-1, with unresolved D. The CDR3 length is 13 residues. Trimming cost V 5 bases and J 3 bases, with 11 bases left between them. Germline V gene lookup returns CDR1 SGHRS and CDR2 YFSETQ. The CDR3 sequence is CASSQVPDTEAFF. CDR3 nucleotide sequence: TGCGCCAGCAGTCAGGTCCCGGACACTGAAGCTTTCTTT.

This clone was seen just once. The rearrangement uses TRBV7-9 and TRBJ2-5; D remains unclear. V shed 5 bases and J shed 4 bases, with 14 bases lying between them. Germline CDR1 reads SEHNR; CDR2 reads FQNEAQ (reference sequence). The CDR3 has 14 residues. The CDR3 DNA is TGTGCCAGCAGCCCCGAGAGTTGGGGAGAGACCCAGTACTTC. Translated, it gives CASSPESWGETQYF.

The V call is TRBV4-3, the J call TRBJ2-3, with 9 nucleotides matching TRBD2. This CDR3 contains 17 residues. J gave up 0 bases and V 7 bases, and 11 bases lay outside the gene matches. Per the germline V gene, CDR1 is LGHNA and CDR2 is YSLEER. CDR3 protein: CASKKEPSGISTDTQYF. CDR3 DNA sequence: TGCGCCAGCAAAAAGGAGCCTAGCGGGATTAGCACAGATACGCAGTATTTT.

The V and J genes are TRBV21-1 and TRBJ2-1; the DNA was not used to check the table's D call, TRBD2. TRBV21-1 is tagged as a pseudogene. CDR3 length: 16 amino acids. As DNA, the CDR3 is TGTGCCAGCAGCAACGATAGGCGGAACTCCTACAATGAGCAGTTCTTC. Encoded protein: CASSNDRRNSYNEQFF.

The gene calls are TRBV29-1 and TRBJ2-1; weak D call: TRBD2 (6 bases). The CDR3 has 14 residues. From germline, CDR1 is SQVTM and CDR2 ANQGSEA. Trimming left V 6 bases short and J 5 bases short, with 17 bases between. The DNA for the CDR3 is TGCAGCGTAGAGGACTATGGTTCGAACAATGAGCAGTTCTTC. The encoded protein is CSVEDYGSNNEQFF.

The rearrangement links TRBV7-6 to TRBJ2-1, with 8 bases aligning to TRBD2. This CDR3 has 14 amino acids. Germline CDR1 reads SGHVS; CDR2 reads FNYEAQ. V lost 2 bases, J lost 4 bases, and 1 base stayed unmatched. The CDR3 here is CASSLTSGYNEQFF. CDR3 nucleotide sequence: TGTGCCAGCAGCTTAACTAGCGGATACAATGAGCAGTTCTTC.

This chain joins TRBV7-9 and TRBJ2-7; 7 nucleotides align to TRBD2. Germline assignment: CDR1 SEHNR and CDR2 FQNEAQ (reference sequence). V trimming: 5 bases; J trimming: 2 bases; junction bases outside the gene matches: 9. The CDR3 runs to 15 residues. The CDR3 DNA reads TGTGCCAGCAGCATACCCGGAGGACTAGCCTACGAGCAGTACTTC. Protein product: CASSIPGGLAYEQYF.

A single count supports this clone. The chain has TRBV29-1 and TRBJ2-2, with D maybe TRBD1 (5 bases). Per the germline V gene, CDR1 is SQVTM and CDR2 is ANQGSEA. The CDR3 spans 15 residues. Trimming took 4 bases from V and 5 from J, leaving 17 bases between them. CDR3 in amino acids: CSVGSGYETTGELFF. CDR3 DNA sequence: TGCAGCGTTGGGTCAGGGTATGAAACTACCGGGGAGCTGTTTTTT.

CDR3 sequence: CASSLEPPGHTTYEQYF. In nucleotides, the CDR3 is TGCGCCAGCAGCTTGGAACCACCCGGACATACCACCTACGAGCAGTACTTC. The V call is TRBV5-1, the J call TRBJ2-7, with D maybe TRBD1 (5 bases). V was pared by 0 bases and J by 2 bases, with 18 bases between. Germline lookup yields CDR1 SGHRS and CDR2 YFSETQ. CDR3 size: 17 residues.

This chain links TRBV7-9 with TRBJ1-1; 8 nucleotides line up with TRBD1. Unmatched junction bases numbered 9, after V lost 11 bases and J lost 10 bases. Germline lookup yields CDR1 SEHNR and CDR2 FQNEAQ (reference sequence). The CDR3 length is 11 residues. The CDR3 spells CAAGGVQIAFF. DNA for the CDR3: TGTGCCGCAGGGGGCGTGCAGATAGCTTTCTTT. Full variable domain (missing parts from reference TRBV7-9 and TRBJ1-1): DTGVSQNPRHKITKRGQNVTFRCDPISEHNRLYWYRQTLGQGPEFLTYFQNEAQLEKSRLLSDRFSAERPKGSFSTLEIQRTEQGDSAMYLCAAGGVQIAFFGQGTRLTVV.

The rearrangement joins TRBV14 to TRBJ2-3, with unresolved D. The CDR3 is 11 residues long. The V and J ends lost 2 bases and 9 bases respectively, with 6 bases between them. Germline assignment: CDR1 SGHDN and CDR2 FVKESK. CDR3 DNA sequence: TGTGCCAGCAGCCAAACGGAGACGCAGTATTTT. Its translation is CASSQTETQYF.

This clone has only a few counts. The genes are TRBV5-5 and TRBJ2-5; D unclear. Germline V gene lookup returns CDR1 SGHKS and CDR2 YYEKEE (reference sequence). The CDR3 covers 14 residues. The ends were cut back, 0 bases at V and 2 bases at J, with 8 bases in the middle. CDR3 residues: CASSLGAPQETQYF. The DNA for the CDR3 is TGTGCCAGCAGCTTGGGCGCACCTCAAGAGACCCAGTACTTC.

V gene TRBV1 combines with J gene TRBJ1-1. TRBV1 corresponds to a pseudogene. This CDR3 is 14 amino acids long. The DNA of the CDR3 is TGCACCAGCAGGCCCGGGGGCCTGAACACTGAAGCTTTCTTT. It encodes CTSRPGGLNTEAFF.

This clone was counted a few times. This chain joins TRBV15 and TRBJ2-3, with D hard to call. V lost 5 bases and J 1 base, leaving 13 bases between the germline ends. CDR3 size: 15 residues. Germline CDR1 reads LNHNV; CDR2 reads YYDKDF (reference sequence). CDR3 loop: CATSSSGYRTDTQYF. DNA for the CDR3: TGTGCCACCAGCTCCTCTGGCTACCGCACAGATACGCAGTATTTT.

This clone appeared once. The chain carries TRBV4-1 and TRBJ2-6, with D perhaps matching TRBD1 (5 bases). The CDR3 spans 17 residues. Germline CDR1 is MGHRA and CDR2 is YSYEKL. V was clipped by 2 bases and J by 0 bases, with 11 bases between them. The CDR3 sequence: CASSQPLTDSGANVLTF. DNA for the CDR3: TGCGCCAGCAGCCAACCGTTGACAGACTCTGGGGCCAACGTCCTGACTTTC.

The rearrangement uses TRBV28 and TRBJ2-3, with TRBD1 matching over 9 bases. The length of the CDR3 is 18 residues. V was pared by 5 bases and J by 4 bases, with 16 bases of the junction left unmatched. From germline, CDR1 is MDHEN and CDR2 SYDVKM. CDR3 region: CASSARPGTGPDADTQYF. The CDR3 DNA sequence: TGTGCCAGCAGTGCCCGTCCCGGGACAGGGCCGGATGCAGATACGCAGTATTTT.

The chain links TRBV19 to TRBJ2-4; D is possibly TRBD2 (6 bases). CDR3 length: 11 residues. Deletions cut 3 bases from V and 9 bases from J, with 6 bases between. From germline, CDR1 is LNHDA and CDR2 SQIVND (reference sequence). Written as DNA, the CDR3 is TGTGCCAGTAGTATCGGGGGCATTCAGTACTTC. Translating it yields CASSIGGIQYF.

The chain uses TRBV18 and TRBJ2-3; D is uncertain. Trimming removed 6 bases from V and 0 bases from J, with 13 bases in between. The CDR3 consists of 15 residues. The germline V gene has CDR1 KGHSH and CDR2 LQKENI. The CDR3 sequence is CASSRLSISTDTQYF. The DNA of the CDR3 is TGTGCCAGCTCCCGACTTTCTATAAGCACAGATACGCAGTATTTT.

The chain couples TRBV18 to TRBJ2-2; 7 bases map to TRBD2. CDR1 is KGHSH, CDR2 LQKENI, per germline. V shed 8 bases and J 3 bases; nucleotides not matched to a gene: 3. The CDR3 covers 13 residues. As DNA, the CDR3 is TGTGCCAGCCCCGCGGGGGACACCGGGGAGCTGTTTTTT. Its translation is CASPAGDTGELFF.

The chain uses TRBV12-5 and TRBJ1-1, with D tentatively TRBD1 (6 bases). Trimming shortened V by 0 bases and J by 4 bases, and 21 bases separated the two germline ends. The length of the CDR3 is 18 residues. Germline V gene data show CDR1 as LGHNT and CDR2 as FRNRAP. The CDR3 bases are TGTGCTAGTGGTTTGGTGAGTGCGGGGGGCGCGGTGGGCACTGAAGCTTTCTTT. It specifies CASGLVSAGGAVGTEAFF.

This clone showed up just once. The rearrangement joins TRBV9 to TRBJ2-5; no clear D. Between the trimmed V and J ends, which lost 0 bases and 1 base, there was a span of 7 bases. Germline loops: CDR1 SGDLS, CDR2 YYNGEE. The CDR3 extends over 14 amino acids. As DNA, the CDR3 is TGTGCCAGCAGCGTAGCCCCTAGCCAAGAGACCCAGTACTTC. Its protein is CASSVAPSQETQYF.

This clone was seen a single time. The V gene is TRBV6-1, the J gene TRBJ2-7; 7 bases fit TRBD1. This CDR3 is 10 amino acids long. The J segment lost 13 bases and the V segment lost 7 bases, leaving 7 bases of the junction unmatched. Germline CDR1 MNHNS, CDR2 SASEGT. The DNA of the CDR3 is TGTGCCAGCATTGAGGGACAGTGTTACTTC. This codes for CASIEGQCYF.

In this sample, this clone turned up once. This chain links TRBV6-5 with TRBJ2-5; TRBD2 is a possible D gene (5 bases). The CDR3 sequence is 12 residues long. Germline CDR1 reads MNHEY; CDR2 reads SVGAGI. V was pared by 7 bases and J by 1 base, with 7 bases between. Here the CDR3 reads CASTGIQETQYF. CDR3 coding DNA: TGTGCCAGCACCGGGATCCAAGAGACCCAGTACTTC.

About this clone: A far larger clone lies a single base away; this is likely a read error. V usage is TRBV7-7 and J usage is TRBJ2-7; 12 positions match TRBD2. CDR1 is SSHAT, CDR2 FNYEAQ, per germline (reference sequence). The CDR3 has 18 residues. CDR3 region: CASSLAMTSGSVFYEQYF. In nucleotides, the CDR3 is TGTGCTAGCAGCTTAGCTATGACTAGCGGGAGTGTGTTCTACGAGCAGTACTTC.

The chain combines TRBV28 with TRBJ2-1; 7 positions match TRBD1. CDR1 is MDHEN and CDR2 is SYDVKM in the germline V gene. The ends lost 5 bases at V and 14 bases at J; junction bases unmatched: 9. The CDR3 is made up of 12 amino acids. For the CDR3, the DNA is TGTGCCAGCAGTCCCGTCAGGACAGGAAAGTTCTTC. This gives the protein CASSPVRTGKFF.

This clone has a handful of counts. V gene TRBV30 combines with J gene TRBJ1-1; D call uncertain. Per the germline V gene, CDR1 is GTSNPN and CDR2 is SVGIG (reference sequence). The CDR3 is made up of 11 amino acids. V was trimmed by 0 bases and J by 6 bases, leaving 5 bases between them. The CDR3 DNA follows: TGTGCCTGGAGTGTAGCCTCTGAAGCTTTCTTT. Translation: CAWSVASEAFF.

In DNA form, the CDR3 reads TGTGCCATCCGGCCGACACAGAACACTGAAGCTTTCTTT. Amino acid sequence: CAIRPTQNTEAFF. The chain is built from TRBV10-3 and TRBJ1-1; D not certain. CDR3 size: 13 residues. Looked up from germline, CDR1 is ENHRY and CDR2 is SYGVKD. V was pared by 8 bases and J by 1 base, with 11 bases between.

The rearrangement links TRBV19 to TRBJ1-6; D is unclear. The CDR3 totals 13 residues. Trimming removed 5 bases from V and 10 bases from J, with 12 bases in between. Germline CDR1 and CDR2: LNHDA and SQIVND (reference sequence). This CDR3 is CASSQEIQSPLHF. CDR3 DNA sequence: TGTGCCAGTAGTCAGGAAATCCAGTCACCCCTCCACTTT.

CDR3 bases: TGTGCCAGCTCTCTAGTTTTGTCCGAAAAACTGTTTTTT. It encodes CASSLVLSEKLFF. The V call is TRBV18, the J call TRBJ1-4; D gene ambiguous. The V gene lost 6 bases and the J gene lost 8 bases, with 13 bases spanning the gap. This CDR3 is built from 13 residues. Germline CDR1 reads KGHSH; CDR2 reads LQKENI.

This clone was found a few times. This sequence joins TRBV12-5 and TRBJ2-1, with 10 bases that match TRBD1. Germline-derived CDR1 and CDR2 are LGHNT and FRNRAP. CDR3 length: 15 amino acids. After removal of 6 bases from V and 9 bases from J, the junction contained 11 bases not matched to a gene. The CDR3 protein is CASGPVRTGGSEQFF. The CDR3 nucleotides read TGTGCTAGTGGCCCGGTTCGGACAGGGGGGAGTGAGCAGTTCTTC.

In this sample, this clone turned up a few times. This CDR3 is CASSPLTGRTEAFF. CDR3 nucleotide sequence: TGTGCCAGCAGTCCTTTAACAGGACGCACTGAAGCTTTCTTT. J is TRBJ1-1 and V is TRBV6-5, with D possibly TRBD1 on 5 matching bases. The CDR3 covers 14 residues. Germline CDR1 is MNHEY and CDR2 is SVGAGI. The V and J ends lost 5 bases and 4 bases respectively, with 14 bases between them.